The 22 T cell receptor beta chains in this list originate from one sample, sequenced in a study of breast tumors, draining lymph nodes, adjacent tissues (dated by TCRdb to the mid-2010s). Library construction relied on multiplex PCR. The data were produced on an Illumina HiSeq 2000. TCRdb redid the processing of the public reads, applying fastp at Q25 and MiXCR, and retained in-frame beta chains. Rows with a matching CDR3 protein are joined into one entry that keeps the most common DNA and genes. The sample profile shows 200,000 or so distinct CDR3 sequences; 25% to 40% of them were found once. The ten most abundant clones make up roughly 4% of the sample. Lymph node samples were obtained from the axillary draining lymph nodes of breast cancer patients. The sequencing input was axillary lymph node tissue. The receptor set was obtained from a female donor with breast cancer. Some clones in this sample may be carry-over from other donors' samples.

This clonotype was detected a few times. V is TRBV20-1 and J is TRBJ2-4; TRBD1 matches 10 bases. CDR3 length: 15 amino acids. V was pared by 5 bases and J by 9 bases, with 13 bases of the junction left unmatched. Germline V lookup: CDR1 DFQATT, CDR2 SNEGSKA (reference sequence). The CDR3 DNA sequence: TGCAGTGCTGAACCGGGACAGGGGATTACTGGCATTCAGTACTTC. Its protein is CSAEPGQGITGIQYF.

To note about this clonotype: A read error may account for a junction end that differs from germline. This chain links TRBV9 with TRBJ2-1, with 9 positions matching TRBD2. CDR1 is SGDLS and CDR2 is YYNGEE in the germline V gene. CDR3 length: 16 amino acids. CDR3 region: CASSLDSGGSYNAQFF. In DNA form, the CDR3 reads TGTGCCAGCAGCTTGGATAGCGGGGGCTCCTACAATGCGCAGTTCTTC.

This clonotype showed up many times. Possible read error: a much larger clone is one base away. The genes are TRBV13 and TRBJ2-3; TRBD1 aligns across 7 bases. CDR3 length equals 14 residues. V lost 5 bases and J lost 4; bases outside the gene matches: 6. CDR1 and CDR2 (germline): PRHDT, FYEKMQ (reference sequence). The CDR3 bases are TGTGCCAGCAGCCCCCGAGGGGGCGCAGATACGCAGTATTTT. Protein sequence: CASSPRGGADTQYF.

The chain combines TRBV6-2 or TRBV6-3 with TRBJ2-1; D is perhaps TRBD2 (5 bases). This CDR3 has 15 amino acids. V lost 6 bases and J 8 bases, leaving 20 bases between the germline ends. Germline CDR1 reads MNHEY; CDR2 reads SVGEGT. The CDR3 reads CASSPGLVNFDEQFF. In DNA, the CDR3 is TGTGCCAGCAGCCCCGGACTGGTCAATTTTGATGAGCAGTTCTTC.

This clonotype has at least ten counts. This sequence may be a read error, since a much larger clone differs from it by one base. V is TRBV20-1 and J is TRBJ1-4; D gene unclear. The CDR3 length is 13 residues. Per germline, CDR1 DFQATT and CDR2 SNEGSKA (reference sequence). CDR3 coding DNA: TGCAGTGCTAGAGGCAGGTTTGACGAAACACTGTTTTTT. This translates into CSARGRFDETLFF.

The sample holds a few counts of this clonotype. With a much larger clone just one base away, this may be a read error. This chain's CDR3 is CSARVNRDRATQYF. CDR3 coding DNA: TGCAGTGCTAGAGTAAACAGGGACCGAGCGACCCAGTACTTC. The chain uses TRBV20-1 and TRBJ2-5, with D tentatively TRBD1 (6 bases). The germline gives CDR1 DFQATT, CDR2 SNEGSKA (reference sequence). The CDR3 has 14 amino acids. With 1 base removed from V and 7 bases from J, the gap between germline ends came to 16 bases.

The J gene is TRBJ2-6, the V gene TRBV7-8; D is ambiguous. Germline loops: CDR1 SGHVS, CDR2 FQNEAQ. V gave up 0 bases and J gave up 5 bases, with 5 bases separating them. The CDR3 sequence is 14 residues long. This CDR3 reads CASSLAPRANVLTF. CDR3 coding DNA: TGTGCCAGCAGCTTAGCACCTCGGGCCAACGTCCTGACTTTC.

The chain carries TRBV4-2 and TRBJ2-1, with 12 bases fitting TRBD2. Losses at the gene ends were 4 bases for V and 8 bases for J; bases not matched to a gene: 6. Germline CDR1 reads LGHNA; CDR2 reads YNFKEQ. This CDR3 is 15 amino acids long. This CDR3 is CASSRRLAGVDEQFF. Written as DNA, the CDR3 is TGTGCCAGCAGCCGGCGACTAGCGGGGGTTGATGAGCAGTTCTTC.

At least ten counts were recorded for this clonotype. The chain is built from TRBV20-1 and TRBJ2-7, with 12 bases matching TRBD2. CDR3 length equals 12 residues. Germline V gives CDR1 DFQATT, CDR2 SNEGSKA (reference sequence). V lost 5 bases, J lost 9 bases, and 5 bases stayed unmatched. DNA for the CDR3: TGCAGTGCTGAGACTAGCGGGAGCGTGCAGTACTTC. Protein: CSAETSGSVQYF.

This clonotype was detected many times. J is TRBJ2-3 and V is TRBV5-1; the D gene is possibly TRBD1 (6 bases). The ends were cut back, 0 bases at V and 4 bases at J, with 6 bases in the middle. CDR3 length: 13 amino acids. Germline assignment: CDR1 SGHRS and CDR2 YFSETQ. The CDR3 spells CASSLDRADTQYF. The DNA of the CDR3 is TGCGCCAGCAGCTTGGACAGGGCAGATACGCAGTATTTT.

This clonotype was observed a few times. This may be a read error: a much more frequent sequence differs by one nucleotide. The rearrangement uses TRBV20-1 and TRBJ2-7; the D gene is possibly TRBD1 (5 bases). Trimming cost V 6 bases and J 6 bases, with 21 bases left between them. CDR3 length equals 14 residues. Germline V gene sequence: CDR1 DFQATT, CDR2 SNEGSKA (reference sequence). The CDR3 loop reads CSAQAKSLPSEQYF. CDR3 nucleotide sequence: TGCAGTGCACAGGCTAAGTCCTTACCCTCCGAGCAGTACTTC.

There are many counts of this clonotype. The rearrangement uses TRBV6-4 and TRBJ2-5, with 8 bases that match TRBD1. V lost 9 bases to trimming and J lost 2 bases; unmatched junction nucleotides: 8. This CDR3 has 14 amino acids. Germline CDR1 MRHNA, CDR2 SNTAGT. The CDR3 here is CARLDRARQETQYF. The CDR3 coding sequence is TGTGCCAGACTGGACAGGGCTAGACAAGAGACCCAGTACTTC.

This clonotype has at least ten counts. This sequence joins TRBV4-1 and TRBJ2-5; weak D call: TRBD1 (6 bases). The CDR3 contains 16 residues. Germline CDR1 is MGHRA and CDR2 is YSYEKL. V was shortened by 1 base and J by 2 bases, with 14 bases between the two germline ends. CDR3: CASSQGPGVPQETQYF. In DNA, the CDR3 is TGCGCCAGCAGCCAAGGCCCAGGGGTCCCGCAAGAGACCCAGTACTTC.

In this sample, this clonotype turned up many times. The CDR3 here is CAYSRGFTDTQYF. The CDR3, as DNA: TGTGCCTATTCGAGGGGGTTTACAGATACGCAGTATTTT. The gene calls are TRBV30 and TRBJ2-3; possibly TRBD1 for D (6 bases). Germline CDR1 GTSNPN, CDR2 SVGIG (reference sequence). Deletions cut 7 bases from V and 3 bases from J, with 14 bases between. The CDR3 length is 13 residues.

This clonotype was seen a few times. The chain recombines TRBV5-8 with TRBJ2-4, with TRBD1 identical over 7 bases. V dropped 2 bases and J dropped 1; count of bases not matched to a gene: 6. Germline-derived CDR1 and CDR2 are SGHTS and YDEGEE. This CDR3 spans 16 amino acids. DNA for the CDR3: TGTGCCAGCAGCTTCGGAAGGGGGCTGGCCAAAAACATTCAGTACTTC. Amino acids: CASSFGRGLAKNIQYF.

At least ten counts were recorded for this clonotype. The rearrangement uses TRBV2 and TRBJ2-5, with a weak D call TRBD2 (5 bases). The germline gives CDR1 SNHLY, CDR2 FYNNEI. The V end was cut by 5 bases, the J end by 4 bases, with 17 bases between. This CDR3 region has 15 residues. Here the CDR3 reads CASSRRNSLGETQYF. For the CDR3, the DNA is TGTGCCAGCAGTAGGAGGAATAGTCTGGGAGAGACCCAGTACTTC.

This clonotype was observed at least ten times. The genes are TRBV5-8 and TRBJ2-7; D is perhaps TRBD1 or TRBD2 (5 bases each). CDR1 is SGHTS, CDR2 YDEGEE, per germline. V lost 0 bases to trimming and J lost 9 bases, with 10 bases between them. The CDR3 length is 12 residues. CDR3 loop: CASSLDSGRQYF. The DNA for the CDR3 is TGTGCCAGCAGCTTGGATTCAGGGAGGCAGTACTTC.

J is TRBJ1-5 and V is TRBV2; TRBD1 might be the D (5 bases). The CDR3 extends over 14 amino acids. Germline V CDR1 and CDR2: SNHLY, FYNNEI. V was pared by 6 bases and J by 3 bases, with 12 bases between. The CDR3 loop is CASRVGTINQPQHF. The CDR3 DNA reads as TGTGCCAGCAGAGTTGGGACGATCAATCAGCCCCAGCATTTT.

This clonotype was picked up many times. The V gene is TRBV9, the J gene TRBJ2-5; TRBD2 matches 16 bases. This CDR3 region has 19 residues. J was trimmed by 5 bases and V by 4 bases; bases with no gene match: 14. Germline lookup yields CDR1 SGDLS and CDR2 YYNGEE. As DNA, the CDR3 is TGTGCCAGCAGCCAACTTAGGGGACTAGCGGGGGGGCAGGCGGAGACCCAGTACTTC. It encodes CASSQLRGLAGGQAETQYF. The whole variable domain, filled in from reference TRBV9 and TRBJ2-5, reads DSGVTQTPKHLITATGQRVTLRCSPRSGDLSVYWYQQSLDQGLQFLIQYYNGEERAKGNILERFSAQQFPDLHSELNLSSLELGDSALYFCASSQLRGLAGGQAETQYFGPGTRLLVL.

This clonotype was observed many times. The chain is built from TRBV3-1 and TRBJ2-6; no clear D. CDR3 length: 14 amino acids. Germline CDR1 reads LGHDT; CDR2 reads YNNKEL (reference sequence). V was clipped by 7 bases and J by 1 base, with 8 bases between them. In nucleotides, the CDR3 is TGTGCCAGCAAGGAGCTATCTGGGGCCAACGTCCTGACTTTC. Its translation: CASKELSGANVLTF.

Remarks on this clonotype: At one end, the junction sequence differs from germline, possibly due to a read error. This chain connects TRBV20-1 to TRBJ1-1; maybe TRBD1 (5 bases). Germline CDR1 and CDR2: DFQATT and SNEGSKA (reference sequence). This CDR3 has 15 residues. This CDR3 is CRAKFTGTMNTEAFF. The CDR3 coding sequence is TGCAGAGCTAAGTTTACAGGAACAATGAACACTGAAGCTTTCTTT.

Many counts were recorded for this clonotype. The chain combines TRBV3-1 with TRBJ1-2, with a weak D call TRBD1 (5 bases). The CDR3 covers 13 residues. Trimming shortened V by 2 bases and J by 8 bases, and 12 bases separated the two germline ends. CDR1 and CDR2 from the germline V gene are LGHDT and YNNKEL (reference sequence). CDR3 in amino acids: CASSQLNYRGYTF. Here the CDR3 DNA reads TGTGCCAGCAGCCAACTTAATTACAGGGGCTACACCTTC.